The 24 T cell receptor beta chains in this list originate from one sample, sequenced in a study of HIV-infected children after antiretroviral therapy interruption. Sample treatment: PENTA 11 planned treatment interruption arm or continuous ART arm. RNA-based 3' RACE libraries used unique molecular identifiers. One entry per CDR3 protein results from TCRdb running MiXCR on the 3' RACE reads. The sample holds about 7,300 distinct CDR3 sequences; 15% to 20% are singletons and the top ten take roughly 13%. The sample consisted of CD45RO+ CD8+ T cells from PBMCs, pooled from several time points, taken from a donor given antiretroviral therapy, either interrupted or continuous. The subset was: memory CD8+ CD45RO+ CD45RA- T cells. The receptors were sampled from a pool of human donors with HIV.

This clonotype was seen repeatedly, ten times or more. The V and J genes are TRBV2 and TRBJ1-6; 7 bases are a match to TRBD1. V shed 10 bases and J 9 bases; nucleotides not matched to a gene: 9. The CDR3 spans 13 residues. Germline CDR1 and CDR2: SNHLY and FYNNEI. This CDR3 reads CATIRDSSSPLHF. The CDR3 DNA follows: TGTGCCACCATCCGGGACAGTTCTTCACCCCTCCACTTT.

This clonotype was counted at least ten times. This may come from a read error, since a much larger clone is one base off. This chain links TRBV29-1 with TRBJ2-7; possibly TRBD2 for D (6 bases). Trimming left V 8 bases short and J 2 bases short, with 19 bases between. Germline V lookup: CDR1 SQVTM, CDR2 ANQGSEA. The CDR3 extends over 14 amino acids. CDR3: CSSLHSSGPYEQYF. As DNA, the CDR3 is TGCAGCAGTCTCCATAGTAGCGGACCCTACGAGCAGTACTTC.

Here the CDR3 reads CATSRATGGRYEQYF. The CDR3 bases are TGTGCCACCAGCAGAGCGACAGGGGGCAGGTACGAGCAGTACTTC. This sequence joins TRBV15 and TRBJ2-7, with 10 bases lining up with TRBD1. CDR1 and CDR2 from the germline V gene are LNHNV and YYDKDF (reference sequence). The CDR3 has 15 residues. The V segment lost 1 base and the J segment 4 bases; nucleotides outside the gene matches: 4.

The CDR3 loop is CASSYFGLAEETQYF. CDR3 in DNA: TGTGCCAGCAGTTACTTCGGACTAGCCGAGGAGACCCAGTACTTC. This chain uses TRBV6-5 with TRBJ2-5; 8 bases are shared with TRBD2. The trim removed 1 base at V and 5 bases at J, leaving 6 bases unmatched. The CDR3 consists of 15 residues. Germline CDR1 and CDR2: MNHEY and SVGAGI.

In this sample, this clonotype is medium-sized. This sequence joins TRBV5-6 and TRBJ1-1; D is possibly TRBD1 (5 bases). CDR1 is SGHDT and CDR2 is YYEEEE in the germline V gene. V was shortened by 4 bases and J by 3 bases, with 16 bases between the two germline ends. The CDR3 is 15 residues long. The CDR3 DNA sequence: TGTGCCAGCAGCCCTGCTCCGGGACGGGACACTGAAGCTTTCTTT. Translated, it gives CASSPAPGRDTEAFF.

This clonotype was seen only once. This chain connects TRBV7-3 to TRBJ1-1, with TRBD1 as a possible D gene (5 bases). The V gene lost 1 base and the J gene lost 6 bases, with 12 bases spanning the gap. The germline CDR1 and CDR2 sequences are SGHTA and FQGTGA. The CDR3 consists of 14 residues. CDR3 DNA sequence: TGTGCCAGCAGCTTAAATGGCAGGGCATCTGAAGCTTTCTTT. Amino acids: CASSLNGRASEAFF.

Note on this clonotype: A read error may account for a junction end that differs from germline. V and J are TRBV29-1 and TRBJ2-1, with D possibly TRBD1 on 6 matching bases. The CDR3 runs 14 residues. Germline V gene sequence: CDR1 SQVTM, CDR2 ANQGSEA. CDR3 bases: TGCAGCCTTGAAAGGGGGACAACATACAATGAGCAGTTCTTC. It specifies CSLERGTTYNEQFF.

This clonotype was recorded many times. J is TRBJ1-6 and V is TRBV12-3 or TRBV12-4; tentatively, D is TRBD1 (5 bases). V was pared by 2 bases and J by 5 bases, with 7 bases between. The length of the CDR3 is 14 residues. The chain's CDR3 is CASSLLRDNSPLHF. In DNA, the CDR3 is TGTGCCAGCAGTTTACTCAGGGATAATTCACCCCTCCACTTT.

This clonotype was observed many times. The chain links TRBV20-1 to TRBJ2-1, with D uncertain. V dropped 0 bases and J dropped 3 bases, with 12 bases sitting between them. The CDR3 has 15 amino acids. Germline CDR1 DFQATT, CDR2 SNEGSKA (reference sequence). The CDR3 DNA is TGCAGTGCTAGAGATGAAAGCGAGTACTACAATGAGCAGTTCTTC. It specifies CSARDESEYYNEQFF.

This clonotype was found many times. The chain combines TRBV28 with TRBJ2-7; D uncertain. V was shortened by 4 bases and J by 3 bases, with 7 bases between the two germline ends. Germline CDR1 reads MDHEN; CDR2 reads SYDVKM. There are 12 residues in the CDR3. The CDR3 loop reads CASSSSFYEQYF. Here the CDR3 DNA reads TGTGCCAGCAGTTCCTCTTTCTACGAGCAGTACTTC.

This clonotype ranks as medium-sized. CDR3 in DNA: TGTGCCAGCTCACCGGACAGAGTCAACTATGGCTACACCTTC. Its translation is CASSPDRVNYGYTF. The chain has TRBV18 and TRBJ1-2, with a possible D match to TRBD1 (6 bases). The CDR3 extends over 14 amino acids. The germline gives CDR1 KGHSH, CDR2 LQKENI. Trimming left V 3 bases short and J 2 bases short, with 10 bases between.

The CDR3 sequence: CASSFRDRASNEQFF. In nucleotides, the CDR3 is TGTGCCAGCAGCTTCCGGGACAGGGCTTCTAATGAGCAGTTCTTC. This chain joins TRBV7-9 and TRBJ2-1; TRBD1 agrees at 9 bases. This CDR3 has 15 residues. Germline lookup yields CDR1 SEHNR and CDR2 FQNEAQ (reference sequence). The V gene end was trimmed by 3 bases and the J gene end by 7 bases; junction bases not matched to a gene: 7.

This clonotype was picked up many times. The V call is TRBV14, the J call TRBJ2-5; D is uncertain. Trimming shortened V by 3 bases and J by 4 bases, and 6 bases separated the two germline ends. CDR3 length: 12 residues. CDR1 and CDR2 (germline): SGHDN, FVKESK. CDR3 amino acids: CASSHRRETQYF. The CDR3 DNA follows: TGTGCCAGCAGCCATAGAAGAGAGACCCAGTACTTC.

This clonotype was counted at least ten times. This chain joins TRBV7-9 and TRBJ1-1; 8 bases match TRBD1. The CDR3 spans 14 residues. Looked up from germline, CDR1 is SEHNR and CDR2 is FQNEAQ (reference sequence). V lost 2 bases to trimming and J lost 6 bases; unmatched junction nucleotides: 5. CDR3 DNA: TGTGCCAGCAGCTTATCAGGGGGCAGGCCTGAAGCTTTCTTT. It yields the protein CASSLSGGRPEAFF.

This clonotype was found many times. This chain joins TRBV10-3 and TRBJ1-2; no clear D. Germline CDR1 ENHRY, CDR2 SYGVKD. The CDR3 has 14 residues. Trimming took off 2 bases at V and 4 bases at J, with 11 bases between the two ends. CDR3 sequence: CAISEMRAAYGYTF. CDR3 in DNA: TGTGCCATCAGTGAGATGAGGGCAGCCTATGGCTACACCTTC.

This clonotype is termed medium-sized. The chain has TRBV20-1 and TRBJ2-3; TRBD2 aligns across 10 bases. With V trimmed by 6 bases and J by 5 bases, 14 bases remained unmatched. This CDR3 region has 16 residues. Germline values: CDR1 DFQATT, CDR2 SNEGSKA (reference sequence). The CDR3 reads CSATPLAGVEQDTQYF. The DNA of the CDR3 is TGCAGTGCAACTCCCCTAGCGGGGGTCGAACAAGATACGCAGTATTTT.

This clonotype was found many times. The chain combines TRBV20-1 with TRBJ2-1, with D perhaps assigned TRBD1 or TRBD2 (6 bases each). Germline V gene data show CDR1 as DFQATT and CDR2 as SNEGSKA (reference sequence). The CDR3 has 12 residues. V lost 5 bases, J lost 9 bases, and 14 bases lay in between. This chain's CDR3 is CSARGGGGEQFF. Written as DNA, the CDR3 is TGCAGTGCTCGGGGAGGAGGGGGTGAGCAGTTCTTC.

CDR3 in amino acids: CASSSRTAGANVLTF. The CDR3 DNA follows: TGTGCCAGCAGCTCCCGGACAGCTGGGGCCAACGTCCTGACTTTC. The chain uses TRBV9 and TRBJ2-6, with a weak D call TRBD1 (6 bases). CDR3 length equals 15 residues. Trimming left V 4 bases short and J 2 bases short, with 10 bases between. Germline V lookup: CDR1 SGDLS, CDR2 YYNGEE.

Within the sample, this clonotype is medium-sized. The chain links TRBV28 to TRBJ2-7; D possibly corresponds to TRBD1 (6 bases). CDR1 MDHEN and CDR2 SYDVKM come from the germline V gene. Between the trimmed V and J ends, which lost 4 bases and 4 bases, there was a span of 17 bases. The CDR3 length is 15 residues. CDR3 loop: CASSSQTGTLYEQYF. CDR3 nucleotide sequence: TGTGCCAGCAGTTCTCAGACCGGGACACTTTACGAGCAGTACTTC.

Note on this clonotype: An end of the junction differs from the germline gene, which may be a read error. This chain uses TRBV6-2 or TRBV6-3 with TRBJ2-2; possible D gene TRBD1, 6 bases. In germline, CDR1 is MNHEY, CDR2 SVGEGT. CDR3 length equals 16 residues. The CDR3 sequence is CASKNHRARNTGVLFF. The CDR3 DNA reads TGTGCCAGCAAGAACCACAGGGCGAGGAACACCGGGGTGCTGTTTTTT.

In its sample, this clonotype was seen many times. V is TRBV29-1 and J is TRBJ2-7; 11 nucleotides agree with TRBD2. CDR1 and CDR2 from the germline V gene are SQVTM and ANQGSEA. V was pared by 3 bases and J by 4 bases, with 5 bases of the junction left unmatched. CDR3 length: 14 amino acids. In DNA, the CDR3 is TGCAGCGTTGATACTAGCGGGAGTAGGTACGAGCAGTACTTC. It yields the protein CSVDTSGSRYEQYF.

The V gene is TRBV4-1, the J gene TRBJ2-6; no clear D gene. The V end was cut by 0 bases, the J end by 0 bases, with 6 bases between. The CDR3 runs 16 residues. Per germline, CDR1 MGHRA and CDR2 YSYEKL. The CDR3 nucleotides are TGCGCCAGCAGCCAAGACAGAAGCTCTGGGGCCAACGTCCTGACTTTC. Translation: CASSQDRSSGANVLTF.

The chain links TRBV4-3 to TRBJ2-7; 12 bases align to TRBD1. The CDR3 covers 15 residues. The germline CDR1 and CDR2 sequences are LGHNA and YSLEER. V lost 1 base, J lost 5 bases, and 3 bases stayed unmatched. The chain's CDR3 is CASSQAGTGGHEQYF. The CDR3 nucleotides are TGCGCCAGCAGCCAAGCAGGGACAGGGGGCCACGAGCAGTACTTC.

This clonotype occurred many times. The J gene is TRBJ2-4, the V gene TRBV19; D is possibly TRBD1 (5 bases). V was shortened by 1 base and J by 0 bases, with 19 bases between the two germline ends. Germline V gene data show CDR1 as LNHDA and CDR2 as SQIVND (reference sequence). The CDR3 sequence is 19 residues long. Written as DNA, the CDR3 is TGTGCCAGTAGTATAGGGCAGGTTAGGGGAAGGAGAGCCAAAAACATTCAGTACTTC. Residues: CASSIGQVRGRRAKNIQYF. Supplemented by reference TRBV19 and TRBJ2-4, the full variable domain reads DGGITQSPKYLFRKEGQNVTLSCEQNLNHDAMYWYRQDPGQGLRLIYYSQIVNDFQKGDIAEGYSVSREKKESFPLTVTSAQKNPTAFYLCASSIGQVRGRRAKNIQYFGAGTRLSVL.